This T cell receptor (beta chain) emerged from a study of shared clonotypes between healthy human individuals. On this clone: Its antigen remains unidentified.

TCRdb keeps only in-frame clones here, not all; method: immunoSEQ multiplex PCR. The table lists about 2,500,000 clones, just over 90% of them singletons. The CDR3 runs to 16 residues. The V gene end was trimmed by 4 bases and the J gene end by 5 bases; junction bases not matched to a gene: 11. Germline CDR1 is LNHDA and CDR2 is SQIVND (reference sequence). Overall study findings and caveats: All-four-donor shared clonotypes had higher generation probabilities than non-shared clonotypes did.

The sequenced material came from naive CD4+ T cells sorted from blood. Noted subset: CD45RA+ positively selected. The chain is built from TRBV19 and TRBJ2-5; the match to TRBD2 covers 9 bases. This TCR was sampled from a man between 18 and 29 years old in good health. In DNA form, the CDR3 reads TGTGCCAGTAGTACCGTAGCGGGGGCTTTAGGGGAGACCCAGTACTTC. Amino acid sequence: CASSTVAGALGETQYF.